This record concerns one TCR beta chain sequence. This clone turned up a few times. No base quality information exists; no much larger clone differs at one position. This specimen's time point label, interpreted: cells obtained before transplantation from donor or recipient. Mixed lymphocyte reactions plated some 200,000 CFSE-labeled pre-transplant responders with some 200,000 irradiated violet-dye-labeled stimulators and were cultured for approximately six days. Proliferating CD3+CD4+CFSE-low and CD3+CD8+CFSE-low responder cells were FACS-sorted on a BD Influx sorter after the mixed lymphocyte reaction. Preparation of the library involved the immunoSEQ multiplex PCR assay. For most patients, genomic DNA was isolated using the Qiagen DNeasy Blood and Tissue Kit and was shipped frozen to Adaptive Biotechnologies for TCR sequencing. For most patients, high-throughput TCR-beta CDR3 sequencing of genomic DNA was performed by Adaptive Biotechnologies. In the source study's methods: TCR sequencing data were retrieved from Adaptive's ImmunoSEQ software for 18 patients, whereas a few other patients were processed with MiXCR and VDJtools. To correct CD4 versus CD8 sorting errors, any sequence found in both subsets at a frequency ratio below 5:1 was removed. CDR3 nucleotide sequences shared between donor and recipient were removed because the origin of such sequences could not be assigned. Alloreactive clones required at least 2-fold expansion over unstimulated cells and minimum CFSE-low frequency of 0.002% (template counts) or 0.001% (read counts). Mappable clones were those detected in sequenced pre-transplant spleen, lymph node, or MLR CFSE-low populations of the donor or recipient. The cumulative frequency of alloreactive clones was calculated as a percentage of all sequences, weighted by copy number. This immuneACCESS table, as held by TCRdb, lists in-frame sequences with V and J called but not all clones. Of the missing ones, under half trace to an unresolved V gene in checked studies; the others have no known cause. The V and J calls and clone size come from that table; D and trimming were worked out from the DNA. This sample comprises around 21,000 clones, 33% of them detected only once. Of the sample, about 9.3% is held by the ten largest clones.

This record belongs to a study of graft-versus-host responses after intestinal transplantation (dated by TCRdb to about 2021). Context from the whole study: The transplants that recipients got were multivisceral, liver-intestinal, or isolated intestinal. To identify alloreactive clones, pre-transplant mixed lymphocyte reaction products were sequenced and compared with unstimulated pre-transplant donor and recipient T cells. The cohort enrolled approximately 24 intestinal transplant recipients including one retransplant, and a few patients lacking pretransplant specimens were excluded. A peak of at least 4% donor T cells among recipient peripheral blood mononuclear cells was the definition used for donor T cell macrochimerism. Instead of going to the commercial service, samples from a few later patients were sequenced in-house on an Illumina MiSeq and processed with MiXCR. After intestinal transplantation, graft-versus-host and host-versus-graft alloreactive T cell clones in the graft, circulation and bone marrow were tracked using bulk TCR-beta CDR3 sequencing. Every recipient was given anti-thymocyte globulin induction, then maintenance tacrolimus and steroids for 2 to 3 years. The paper as a whole reports these results and caveats: Conclusions were limited by the relatively low number and heterogeneity of intestinal transplant patients. In the allografts of patients with donor T cell macrochimerism, GvH to HvG T cell clonal ratios were high. GvH clones turned up in recipient bone marrow, with some appearing earlier in ileal mucosa or blood, a pattern consistent with an intestinal mucosal origin. Early after transplant, peak levels of circulating GvH clones were associated with declines in HvG clones.

The sequence was obtained from a human patient who received an intestinal transplant. The source was alloreactive CD8+ T cells from a mixed lymphocyte reaction culture, collected before intestinal transplant. What this sample's cell subset or site label stands for: CFSE-low proliferating T cells sorted from roughly 6-day pre-transplant mixed lymphocyte reaction (GvH or HvG direction).

The CDR3 protein sequence reads: CASSWLDTGELFF. The nucleotide sequence reads as follows: TGTGCCAGCAGTTGGCTAGACACCGGGGAGCTGTTTTTT. The rearrangement joined TRBV6-6 to TRBJ2-2, with the D gene not confidently named. CDR1 and CDR2 (MNHNY, SVGAGI) derive from the germline V gene (reference sequence). Including the terminal cysteine and phenylalanine, the CDR3 comprises 13 residues. The DNA shown is the 39-base CDR3, in frame from base 1. V loses 4 bases of germline sequence and J loses 3 bases, and the interval between the two ends is 6 bases.